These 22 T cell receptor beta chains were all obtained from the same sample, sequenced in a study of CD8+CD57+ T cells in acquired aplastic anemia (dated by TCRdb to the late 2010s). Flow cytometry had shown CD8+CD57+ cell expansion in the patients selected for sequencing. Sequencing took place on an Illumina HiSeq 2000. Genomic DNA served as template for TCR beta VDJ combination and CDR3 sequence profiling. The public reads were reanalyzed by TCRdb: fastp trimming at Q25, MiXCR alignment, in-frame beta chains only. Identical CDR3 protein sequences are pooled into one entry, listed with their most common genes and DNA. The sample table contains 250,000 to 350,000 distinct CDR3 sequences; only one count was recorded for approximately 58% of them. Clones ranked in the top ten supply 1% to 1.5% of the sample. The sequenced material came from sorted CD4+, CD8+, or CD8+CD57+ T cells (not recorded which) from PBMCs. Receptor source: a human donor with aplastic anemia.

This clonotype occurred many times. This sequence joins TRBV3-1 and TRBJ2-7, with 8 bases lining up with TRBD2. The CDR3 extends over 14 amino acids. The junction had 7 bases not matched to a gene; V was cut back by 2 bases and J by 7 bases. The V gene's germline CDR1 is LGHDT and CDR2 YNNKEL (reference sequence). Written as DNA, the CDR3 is TGTGCCAGCAGCCAATGGCGGGGGGCGGGTGAGCAGTACTTC. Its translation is CASSQWRGAGEQYF.

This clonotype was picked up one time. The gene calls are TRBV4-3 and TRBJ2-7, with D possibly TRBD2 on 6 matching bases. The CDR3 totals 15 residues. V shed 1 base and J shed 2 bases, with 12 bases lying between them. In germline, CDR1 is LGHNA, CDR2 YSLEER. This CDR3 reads CASSQGAGRTYEQYF. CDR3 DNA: TGCGCCAGCAGCCAAGGGGCGGGACGGACCTACGAGCAGTACTTC.

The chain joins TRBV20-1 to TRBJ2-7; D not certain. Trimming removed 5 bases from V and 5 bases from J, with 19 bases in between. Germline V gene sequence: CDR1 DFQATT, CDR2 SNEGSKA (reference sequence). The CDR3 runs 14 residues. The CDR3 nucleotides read TGCAGTGCTTGCCGACTCCCAGGAGAGAACGAGCAGTACTTC. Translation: CSACRLPGENEQYF.

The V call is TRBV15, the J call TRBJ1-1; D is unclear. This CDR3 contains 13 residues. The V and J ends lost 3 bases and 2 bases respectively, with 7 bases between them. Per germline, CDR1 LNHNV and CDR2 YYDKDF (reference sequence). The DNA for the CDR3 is TGTGCCACCAGCAGCCGGAGAAACACTGAAGCTTTCTTT. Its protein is CATSSRRNTEAFF.

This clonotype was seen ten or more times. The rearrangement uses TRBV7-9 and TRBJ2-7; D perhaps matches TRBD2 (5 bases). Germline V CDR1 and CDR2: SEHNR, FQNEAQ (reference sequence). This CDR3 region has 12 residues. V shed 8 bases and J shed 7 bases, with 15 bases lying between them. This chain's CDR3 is CASGPGMGEQYF. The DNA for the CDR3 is TGTGCCAGCGGGCCGGGGATGGGGGAGCAGTACTTC.

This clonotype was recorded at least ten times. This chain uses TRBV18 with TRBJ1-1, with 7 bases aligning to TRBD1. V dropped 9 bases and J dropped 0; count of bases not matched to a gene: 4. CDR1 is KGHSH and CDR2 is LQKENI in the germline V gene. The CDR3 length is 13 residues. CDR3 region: CASSTGLNTEAFF. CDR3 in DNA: TGTGCCAGTTCGACAGGGTTGAACACTGAAGCTTTCTTT.

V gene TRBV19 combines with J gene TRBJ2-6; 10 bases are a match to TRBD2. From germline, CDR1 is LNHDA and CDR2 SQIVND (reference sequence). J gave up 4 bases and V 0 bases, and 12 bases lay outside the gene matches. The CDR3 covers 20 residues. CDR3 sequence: CASSIDGGLAYELGANVLTF. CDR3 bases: TGTGCCAGTAGTATAGACGGGGGACTAGCGTACGAGTTGGGGGCCAACGTCCTGACTTTC.

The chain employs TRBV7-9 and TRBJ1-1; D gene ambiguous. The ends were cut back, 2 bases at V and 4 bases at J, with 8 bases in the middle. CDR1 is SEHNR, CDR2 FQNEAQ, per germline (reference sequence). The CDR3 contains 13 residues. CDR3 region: CASSLLAATEAFF. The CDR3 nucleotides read TGTGCCAGCAGCTTACTGGCTGCCACTGAAGCTTTCTTT. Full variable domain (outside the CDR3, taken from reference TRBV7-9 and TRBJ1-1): DTGVSQNPRHKITKRGQNVTFRCDPISEHNRLYWYRQTLGQGPEFLTYFQNEAQLEKSRLLSDRFSAERPKGSFSTLEIQRTEQGDSAMYLCASSLLAATEAFFGQGTRLTVV.

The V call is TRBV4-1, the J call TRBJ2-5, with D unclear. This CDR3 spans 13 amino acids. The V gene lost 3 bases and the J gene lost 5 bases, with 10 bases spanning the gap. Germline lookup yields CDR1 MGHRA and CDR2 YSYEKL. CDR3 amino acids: CASSHLGRETQYF. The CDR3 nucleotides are TGCGCCAGCAGCCACCTTGGCCGGGAGACCCAGTACTTC.

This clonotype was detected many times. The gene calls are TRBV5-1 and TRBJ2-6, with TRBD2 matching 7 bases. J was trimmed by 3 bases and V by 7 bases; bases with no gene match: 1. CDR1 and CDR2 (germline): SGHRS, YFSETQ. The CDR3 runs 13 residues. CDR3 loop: CASGGVGANVLTF. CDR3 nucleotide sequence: TGCGCCAGCGGGGGGGTTGGGGCCAACGTCCTGACTTTC.

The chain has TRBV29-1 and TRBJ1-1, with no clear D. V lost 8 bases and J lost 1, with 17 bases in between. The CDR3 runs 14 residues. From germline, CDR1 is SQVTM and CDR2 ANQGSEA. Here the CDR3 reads CSTTYQFGNTEAFF. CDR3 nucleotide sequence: TGCAGCACTACGTACCAGTTCGGGAACACTGAAGCTTTCTTT.

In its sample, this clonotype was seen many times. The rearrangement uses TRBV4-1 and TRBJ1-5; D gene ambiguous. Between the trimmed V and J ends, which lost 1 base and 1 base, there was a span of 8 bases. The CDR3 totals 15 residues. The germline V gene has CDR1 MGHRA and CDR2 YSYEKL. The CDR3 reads CASSQVWYSNQPQHF. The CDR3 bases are TGCGCCAGCAGCCAAGTTTGGTACAGCAATCAGCCCCAGCATTTT.

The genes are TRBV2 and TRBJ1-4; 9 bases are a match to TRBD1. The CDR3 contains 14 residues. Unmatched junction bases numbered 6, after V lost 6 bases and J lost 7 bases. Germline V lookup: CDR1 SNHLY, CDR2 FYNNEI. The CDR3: CASRPGTGTEKLFF. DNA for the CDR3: TGTGCCAGCAGACCCGGGACAGGGACTGAAAAACTGTTTTTT.

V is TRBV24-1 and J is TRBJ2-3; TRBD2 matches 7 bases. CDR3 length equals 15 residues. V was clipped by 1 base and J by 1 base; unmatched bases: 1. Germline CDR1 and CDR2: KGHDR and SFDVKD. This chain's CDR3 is CATSDFAGGTDTQYF. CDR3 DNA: TGTGCCACCAGTGATTTCGCGGGGGGCACAGATACGCAGTATTTT.

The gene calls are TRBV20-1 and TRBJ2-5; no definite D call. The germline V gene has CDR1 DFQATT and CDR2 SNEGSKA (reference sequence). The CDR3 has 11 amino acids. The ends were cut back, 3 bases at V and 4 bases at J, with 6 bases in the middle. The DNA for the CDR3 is TGCAGTGCTAGGGATTCAGAGACCCAGTACTTC. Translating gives CSARDSETQYF.

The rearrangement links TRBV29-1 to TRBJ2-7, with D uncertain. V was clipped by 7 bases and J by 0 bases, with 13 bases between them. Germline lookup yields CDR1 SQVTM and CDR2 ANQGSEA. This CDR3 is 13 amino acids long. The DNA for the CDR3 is TGCAGCGCATTAAAAGGCCTCTCCTACGAGCAGTACTTC. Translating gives CSALKGLSYEQYF.

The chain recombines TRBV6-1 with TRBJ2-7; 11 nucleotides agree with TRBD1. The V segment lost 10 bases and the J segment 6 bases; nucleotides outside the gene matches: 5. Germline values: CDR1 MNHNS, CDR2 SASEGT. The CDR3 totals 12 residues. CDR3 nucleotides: TGTGCCACACGGGACAGGGGGACCGAGCAGTACTTC. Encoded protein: CATRDRGTEQYF.

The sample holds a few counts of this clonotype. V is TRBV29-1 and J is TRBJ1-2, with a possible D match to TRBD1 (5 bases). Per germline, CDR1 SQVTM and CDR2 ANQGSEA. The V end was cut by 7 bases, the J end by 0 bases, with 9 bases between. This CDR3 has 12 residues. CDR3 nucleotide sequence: TGCAGCGCCGGGACGGCTAACTATGGCTACACCTTC. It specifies CSAGTANYGYTF.

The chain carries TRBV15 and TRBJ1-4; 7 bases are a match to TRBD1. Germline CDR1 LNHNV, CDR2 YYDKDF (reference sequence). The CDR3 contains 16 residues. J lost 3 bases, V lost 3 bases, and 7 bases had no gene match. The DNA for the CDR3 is TGTGCCACCAGCAGGAAAAGACAGGGTTCTAATGAAAAACTGTTTTTT. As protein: CATSRKRQGSNEKLFF.

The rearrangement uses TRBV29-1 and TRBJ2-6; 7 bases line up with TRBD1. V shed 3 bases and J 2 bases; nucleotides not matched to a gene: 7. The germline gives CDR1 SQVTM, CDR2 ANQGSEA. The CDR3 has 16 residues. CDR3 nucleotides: TGCAGCGTTGACCACCGGGACAGCACTGGGGCCAACGTCCTGACTTTC. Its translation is CSVDHRDSTGANVLTF.

The CDR3, as DNA: TGTGCCAGCAGCCTCTCTCGGGGGATGACGGATACGCAGTATTTT. Translated, it gives CASSLSRGMTDTQYF. The chain uses TRBV2 and TRBJ2-3; tentative D call: TRBD2 (6 bases). V lost 6 bases to trimming and J lost 6 bases, with 19 bases between them. The CDR3 runs to 15 residues. Per germline, CDR1 SNHLY and CDR2 FYNNEI.

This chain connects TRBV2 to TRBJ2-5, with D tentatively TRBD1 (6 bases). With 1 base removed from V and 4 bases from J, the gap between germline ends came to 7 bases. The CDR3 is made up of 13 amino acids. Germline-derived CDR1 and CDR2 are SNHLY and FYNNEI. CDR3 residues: CASSEVGAETQYF. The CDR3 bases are TGTGCCAGCAGTGAAGTGGGGGCAGAGACCCAGTACTTC.